This T cell receptor (beta chain) was documented in a study of T cells in Graves' hyperthyroidism and ophthalmopathy. Background on the study: Peripheral blood was taken when the disease was first diagnosed, before any treatment began.

Germline values: CDR1 LGHDT, CDR2 YNNKEL (reference sequence). This CDR3 is 16 amino acids long. Trimming removed 1 base from V and 5 bases from J; junction bases left unmatched: 10. This clonotype was seen at least ten times. From RNA transcripts, TCR beta CDR3 regions were amplified. Using the HTBI primer set, a first-round RT-PCR was run on the TCR CDR3. TCRdb used MiXCR to reprocess the multiplex PCR reads, holding one entry per CDR3 protein. In the table there are around 290,000 distinct CDR3 sequences, roughly an eighth of which are singletons. Uncontrolled infections, other autoimmune diseases, pregnancy or lactation led to exclusion of patients.

This receptor was taken from a middle-aged woman with Graves' hyperthyroidism. Sample: blood. This chain joins TRBV3-1 and TRBJ2-5; 7 nucleotides line up with TRBD2. The CDR3 DNA follows: TGTGCCAGCAGCCAAGGGTGGAATCGGGAGGTTGAGACCCAGTACTTC. It is translated as CASSQGWNREVETQYF.